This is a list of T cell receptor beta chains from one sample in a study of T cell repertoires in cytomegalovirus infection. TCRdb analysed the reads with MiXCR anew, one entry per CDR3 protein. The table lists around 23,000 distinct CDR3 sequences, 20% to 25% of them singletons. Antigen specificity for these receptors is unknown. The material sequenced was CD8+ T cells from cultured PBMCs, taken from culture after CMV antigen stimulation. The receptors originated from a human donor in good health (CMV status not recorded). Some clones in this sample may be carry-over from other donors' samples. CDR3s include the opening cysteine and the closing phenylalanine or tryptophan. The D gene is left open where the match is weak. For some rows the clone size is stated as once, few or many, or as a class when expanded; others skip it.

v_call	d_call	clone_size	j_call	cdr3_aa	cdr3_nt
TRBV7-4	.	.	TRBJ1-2	CASSRSDKVYYGYTF	TGTGCCAGCAGCCGCTCCGATAAGGTTTACTATGGCTACACCTTC
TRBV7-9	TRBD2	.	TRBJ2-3	CASSLEVGLAVSTDTQYF	TGTGCCAGCAGCTTAGAGGTGGGACTAGCGGTGAGCACAGATACGCAGTATTTT
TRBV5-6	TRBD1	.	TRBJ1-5	CASSRRQGGNQPQHF	TGTGCCAGCAGCCGAAGACAGGGTGGCAATCAGCCCCAGCATTTT
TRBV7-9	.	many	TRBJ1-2	CASSIEQVYYGYTF	TGTGCCAGCAGCATAGAACAGGTTTACTATGGCTACACCTTC
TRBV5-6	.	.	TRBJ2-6	CASSFIAPTSGANVLTF	TGTGCCAGCAGCTTTATAGCGCCTACCTCTGGGGCCAACGTCCTGACTTTC
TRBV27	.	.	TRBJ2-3	CASSWARSTDTQYF	TGTGCCAGCAGTTGGGCCAGGAGCACAGATACGCAGTATTTT
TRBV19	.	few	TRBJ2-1	CASRDRGSAGGPADEQFF	TGTGCCAGTAGAGACAGGGGCTCGGCGGGGGGGCCTGCGGATGAGCAGTTCTTC
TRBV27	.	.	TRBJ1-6	CASSLGAAYNSPLHF	TGTGCCAGCAGTTTAGGGGCAGCGTATAATTCACCCCTCCACTTT
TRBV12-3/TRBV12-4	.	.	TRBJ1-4	CASSLGGPLGKLFF	TGTGCCAGCAGTTTAGGCGGACCGCTTGGAAAACTGTTTTTT
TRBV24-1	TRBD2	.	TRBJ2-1	CATSDLGLAGINEQFF	TGTGCCACCAGTGATTTGGGCCTAGCGGGGATAAATGAGCAGTTCTTC
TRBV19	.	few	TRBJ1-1	CASSTRTALNTEAFF	TGTGCCAGTAGTACCCGGACAGCTTTGAACACTGAAGCTTTCTTT
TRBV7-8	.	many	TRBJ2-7	CASSSTPLLGQYF	TGTGCCAGCAGCTCCACCCCGTTGTTAGGGCAGTACTTC
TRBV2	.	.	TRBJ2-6	CASSDGRSGANVLTF	TGTGCCAGCAGTGACGGCAGGAGCGGGGCCAACGTCCTGACTTTC
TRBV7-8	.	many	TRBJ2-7	CASSLAVGIYEQYF	TGTGCCAGCAGCTTAGCAGTAGGGATTTACGAGCAGTACTTC